These 6 T cell receptor beta chains share one sample of origin, sequenced in a study of OX40 agonist ivuxolimab in advanced cancers. The assay was immunoSEQ multiplex PCR, and TCRdb's table has in-frame clones only and misses some. The profile shows tens of thousands of clones, roughly 89% of them singletons. Here the sequenced sample was CD4+ or CD8+ T cells sorted from blood, taken in a trial of the OX40 agonist ivuxolimab. Receptors were obtained from an adult with an advanced solid tumor such as melanoma, head and neck, liver or kidney cancer.

The CDR3 sequence is CASSHPRDTRPGTGNTIYF. Written as DNA, the CDR3 is TGTGCCAGCAGCCATCCTCGGGATACAAGACCTGGGACTGGAAACACCATATATTTT. The chain carries TRBV5-5 and TRBJ1-3; D gene unclear. From germline, CDR1 is SGHKS and CDR2 YYEKEE (reference sequence). V was shortened by 4 bases and J by 2 bases, with 25 bases between the two germline ends. The CDR3 is 19 amino acids.

This sequence joins TRBV7-8 and TRBJ2-3, with TRBD2 identical over 9 bases. V dropped 5 bases and J dropped 0; count of bases not matched to a gene: 6. Germline CDR1 SGHVS, CDR2 FQNEAQ. The CDR3 extends over 16 amino acids. The CDR3 DNA sequence: TGTGCCAGCAGCCACGGACTAGCGTCTAGCACAGATACGCAGTATTTT. This gives the protein CASSHGLASSTDTQYF.

This clone was recorded only once. This sequence joins TRBV7-8 and TRBJ2-6; TRBD2 matches 7 bases. V shed 5 bases, J shed 0 bases, and the junction held 16 bases outside the gene matches. Germline-derived CDR1 and CDR2 are SGHVS and FQNEAQ. The CDR3 loop spans 20 amino acids. The CDR3 nucleotides read TGTGCCAGCAGCACCATCCCTCGAAGCGGGACCTACTCTGGGGCCAACGTCCTGACTTTC. Amino acids: CASSTIPRSGTYSGANVLTF.

The rearrangement uses TRBV28 and TRBJ1-2; D not certain. V lost 1 base to trimming and J lost 1 base, with 10 bases between them. The V gene's germline CDR1 is MDHEN and CDR2 SYDVKM. This CDR3 has 15 amino acids. The chain's CDR3 is CASSLSGMGNYGYTF. The CDR3 nucleotides are TGTGCCAGCAGTTTATCGGGCATGGGTAACTATGGCTACACCTTC.

This clone was counted once. V usage is TRBV6-1 and J usage is TRBJ1-3; D unresolved. Deletions cut 0 bases from V and 3 bases from J, with 6 bases between. CDR1 and CDR2 from the germline V gene are MNHNS and SASEGT. The CDR3 is 14 amino acids. The CDR3 region is CASSEARFGNTIYF. The DNA for the CDR3 is TGTGCCAGCAGTGAAGCTAGGTTTGGAAACACCATATATTTT.

The chain links TRBV5-4 to TRBJ1-1, with 9 bases matching TRBD1. Germline-derived CDR1 and CDR2 are SGHNT and YYREEE (reference sequence). The CDR3 is 15 residues long. V shed 4 bases and J 6 bases; nucleotides not matched to a gene: 10. CDR3 residues: CASSVVGQGYAEAFF. CDR3 nucleotides: TGTGCCAGCAGCGTGGTGGGACAGGGTTACGCTGAAGCTTTCTTT.